In its sample, the clone carrying this TCR beta chain was seen once. These data come from a study of blood T cell repertoires in COVID-19. At the level of the study: Samples of COVID-19 (acute and convalescent) were obtained from the United States, Italy and Spain. The cDNA or gDNA used as material had been derived from T cells, B-cell-depleted T cells, or PBMCs.

Original processing methods: Amplification of reference gene primers was used by the study to estimate nucleated cell counts. Sequencing was performed with immunoSEQ multiplex PCR; in TCRdb, only in-frame clones are kept and a portion is missing. V, J and clone size reflect that table, while D and trimming were determined from the DNA. The sample yields 250,000 or so clones, around four fifths seen once. The sequenced sample consisted of peripheral blood. The clonotype was recovered from a man aged 25-45 years who had recovered from COVID-19.

CDR3: CASSPGLAGVRGRVGEQFF. The CDR3 DNA reads as TGTGCCAGCAGCCCGGGACTAGCGGGGGTGAGGGGCCGGGTAGGTGAGCAGTTCTTC. V gene TRBV9 combines with J gene TRBJ2-1, with 14 bases identical to TRBD2. V trimming: 4 bases; J trimming: 9 bases; junction bases outside the gene matches: 18. The V gene's germline CDR1 is SGDLS and CDR2 YYNGEE. CDR3 size: 19 residues.